This T cell receptor beta chain was captured by sequencing in a study of blood T cell repertoires in COVID-19. Across the study: Some COVID-19 samples were acute and others convalescent; all came from the United States, Italy and Spain. T cells, B-cell-depleted T cells, or PBMCs provided the cDNA or gDNA that served as material.

In the original workflow: By means of reference gene primer amplification, nucleated cell counts were estimated. Using immunoSEQ multiplex PCR, the repertoire was profiled, and TCRdb retains in-frame clones only, with some absent. V, J and clone size are taken as reported in that table, and D and trimming were inferred from the DNA itself. The sample contains about 64,000 clones, around 84% of which appear only once. J lost 12 bases, V lost 5 bases, and 8 bases had no gene match. The germline CDR1 and CDR2 sequences are LGHDT and YNNKEL (reference sequence). This CDR3 spans 12 amino acids. The source is a woman aged 55-75 years with acute or convalescent COVID-19. Specimen: peripheral blood. The gene calls are TRBV3-1 (or the pseudogene TRBV3-2) and TRBJ1-1; 8 bases align to TRBD1. The CDR3 spells CASSGRQGRPFF. DNA for the CDR3: TGTGCCAGCAGCGGACGACAGGGGAGGCCTTTCTTT.